A selection of T cell receptor beta chains follows, all from one sample in a study of OX40 agonist ivuxolimab in advanced cancers. The assay was immunoSEQ multiplex PCR, and TCRdb's table has in-frame clones only and misses some. The sample has tens of thousands of clones, approximately 80% seen once. The sample consisted of CD4+ or CD8+ T cells sorted from blood, taken in a trial of the OX40 agonist ivuxolimab. The receptors were sampled from an adult with an advanced solid tumor such as melanoma, head and neck, liver or kidney cancer. The CDR3 runs from the conserved cysteine through the conserved F or W. A D gene is named only where the DNA matches it firmly. Clone size, where shown, is once, few, many, or a class for clones that have expanded.

>-|TRBJ1-6|TRBV19|-
CASMRSDRSSYNSPLHF
TGTGCCAGTATGCGCTCCGACAGGAGCTCCTATAATTCACCCCTCCACTTT
>-|TRBJ2-3|TRBV9|TRBD2
CASSVEPGLAGGTQYF
TGTGCCAGCAGCGTAGAGCCGGGACTAGCGGGAGGCACGCAGTATTTT
>-|TRBJ1-3|TRBV18|-
CASSPSSRDGNTIYF
TGTGCCAGCTCACCATCTTCAAGGGACGGAAACACCATATATTTT
>-|TRBJ1-2|TRBV6-1|-
CASSYGADYGYTF
TGTGCCAGCAGTTATGGGGCAGACTATGGCTACACCTTC
>-|TRBJ1-5|TRBV28|-
CASSLTDNQPQHF
TGTGCCAGCAGTTTAACCGATAATCAGCCCCAGCATTTT
>-|TRBJ2-5|TRBV11-2|-
CASSFTDQETQYF
TGTGCCAGCAGCTTTACAGACCAAGAGACCCAGTACTTC
>-|TRBJ1-6|TRBV6-5|-
CASSYEVNQFNSPLHF
TGTGCCAGCAGTTACGAAGTAAATCAATTTAATTCACCCCTCCACTTT
>few|TRBJ1-6|TRBV27|-
CASQVWGDNSPLHF
TGTGCCAGTCAGGTCTGGGGAGATAATTCACCCCTCCACTTT
>-|TRBJ1-1|TRBV18|TRBD1
CASSLGQAGGTEAFF
TGTGCCAGCTCCCTGGGACAGGCGGGGGGCACTGAAGCTTTCTTT
>-|TRBJ1-5|TRBV29-1|-
CSVDAVFSNQPQHF
TGCAGCGTTGATGCCGTCTTTAGCAATCAGCCCCAGCATTTT
>-|TRBJ2-7|TRBV7-9|-
CASSLGGQNEQYF
TGTGCCAGCAGCTTAGGGGGCCAGAACGAGCAGTACTTC
>-|TRBJ2-7|TRBV28|-
CASRTAGEQYF
TGTGCCAGCAGGACCGCCGGCGAGCAGTACTTC
>few|TRBJ2-7|TRBV15|-
CATSRDLGAYYEQYF
TGTGCCACCAGCAGAGATTTGGGCGCATACTACGAGCAGTACTTC
>-|TRBJ1-4|TRBV19|-
CASTKGLRSEKLFF
TGTGCCTCAACAAAAGGACTCCGAAGCGAAAAACTGTTTTTT
>-|TRBJ2-7|TRBV28|-
CASSSAGLSSYEQYF
TGTGCCAGCAGTTCCGCGGGACTGAGCTCCTACGAGCAGTACTTC
>-|TRBJ2-3|TRBV7-3|-
CASSPRRFPDTQYF
TGTGCCAGCAGCCCTCGCAGGTTCCCAGATACGCAGTATTTT
>-|TRBJ2-3|TRBV7-3|-
CASSAVYTDTQYF
TGTGCCAGCAGCGCCGTATACACAGATACGCAGTATTTT
>-|TRBJ2-1|TRBV29-1|TRBD1
CSVEEWDRGRAQFF
TGCAGCGTTGAAGAGTGGGACAGGGGGCGGGCGCAGTTCTTC
>-|TRBJ2-5|TRBV19|-
CATSFGSGEGKTQYF
TGTGCCACCAGCTTTGGTTCGGGAGAGGGTAAGACCCAGTACTTC
>-|TRBJ2-7|TRBV28|-
CASSFFYQGGSYEQYF
TGTGCCAGCAGTTTCTTTTACCAGGGTGGATCCTACGAGCAGTACTTC
>-|TRBJ1-2|TRBV7-8|-
CASSGRTDYGYTF
TGTGCCAGCAGCGGACGGACAGATTATGGCTACACCTTC
>-|TRBJ2-6|TRBV11-2|-
CASSPGRGWSGSGANVLTF
TGTGCCAGCAGCCCCGGGCGGGGATGGAGCGGGTCTGGGGCCAACGTCCTGACTTTC
>-|TRBJ1-4|TRBV7-8|-
CASSRTREKLFF
TGTGCCAGCAGCCGGACGAGGGAAAAACTGTTTTTT
>-|TRBJ2-1|TRBV7-3|TRBD2
CASSISGRGSYNEQFF
TGTGCCAGCAGCATAAGCGGGAGGGGATCCTACAATGAGCAGTTCTTC
>few|TRBJ1-2|TRBV6-1|-
CASIGQPAYGYTF
TGTGCCAGCATTGGACAGCCCGCCTATGGCTACACCTTC
>-|TRBJ1-2|TRBV6-5|-
CASSGGRYGYTF
TGTGCCAGCAGTGGGGGGCGCTATGGCTACACCTTC
>-|TRBJ1-1|TRBV5-1|-
CASSLTFIAENTEAFF
TGCGCCAGCAGCTTGACCTTTATTGCAGAGAACACTGAAGCTTTCTTT
>few|TRBJ2-1|TRBV10-1|-
CASQSGQLNEQFF
TGCGCCAGCCAGTCGGGACAACTGAATGAGCAGTTCTTC
>-|TRBJ1-2|TRBV6-5|-
CASSVAQGRFYGYTF
TGTGCCAGCAGTGTCGCCCAGGGAAGGTTCTATGGCTACACCTTC
>medium-sized|TRBJ2-7|TRBV6-1|TRBD1
CASSPTGARIEQYF
TGTGCCAGCAGTCCGACAGGGGCTAGAATCGAGCAGTACTTC
>-|TRBJ2-1|TRBV4-1|-
CASSQVVGSKSYNEQFF
TGCGCCAGCAGCCAAGTGGTCGGGAGTAAGTCCTACAATGAGCAGTTCTTC
>-|TRBJ1-1|TRBV27|TRBD1
CASSSRTGDRPEAFF
TGTGCCAGCAGTTCCCGGACAGGGGATAGGCCTGAAGCTTTCTTT
>-|TRBJ1-6|TRBV18|TRBD1
CASSPRQGGLNSPLHF
TGTGCCAGCTCACCTCGACAGGGAGGCCTAAATTCACCCCTCCACTTT
>-|TRBJ1-1|TRBV7-9|TRBD1
CASSSPTGGDTEAFF
TGTGCCAGCAGCTCCCCTACAGGGGGGGACACTGAAGCTTTCTTT
>-|TRBJ1-2|TRBV7-8|TRBD1
CASSPIDRDGYTF
TGTGCCAGCAGCCCCATAGACAGGGATGGCTACACCTTC
>-|TRBJ2-7|TRBV7-9|TRBD2
CASSLDGLASYEQYF
TGTGCCAGCAGCTTAGACGGACTAGCGTCGTACGAGCAGTACTTC
>-|TRBJ1-4|TRBV30|TRBD1
CAWGTGGLGEKLFF
TGTGCCTGGGGGACAGGCGGTTTAGGGGAAAAACTGTTTTTT
>-|TRBJ2-1|TRBV21-1|-
CASSKAPLAGRRKFEQFF
TGTGCCAGCAGCAAAGCGCCGCTAGCGGGACGCCGGAAATTTGAGCAGTTCTTC
>-|TRBJ2-2|TRBV27|TRBD1
CASHQGVTNGELFF
TGTGCCAGCCACCAGGGGGTAACGAACGGGGAGCTGTTTTTT
>once|TRBJ1-2|TRBV28|-
CASSRGYGYTF
TGTGCCAGCAGTCGGGGCTATGGCTACACCTTC
>few|TRBJ2-2|TRBV6-4|TRBD2
CASSDSGLAGRGVTGELFF
TGTGCCAGCAGTGACTCCGGACTAGCGGGAAGAGGGGTCACCGGGGAGCTGTTTTTT
>few|TRBJ2-1|TRBV2|-
CASREQAIRYGEQFF
TGTGCCAGCAGGGAACAGGCGATCAGGTACGGTGAGCAGTTCTTC
>-|TRBJ2-2|TRBV6-5|-
CASSLRTATGELFF
TGTGCCAGCAGTCTTCGGACAGCCACCGGGGAGCTGTTTTTT
>few|TRBJ2-1|TRBV27|-
CASSTAGYNEQFF
TGTGCCAGCAGCACCGCAGGGTACAATGAGCAGTTCTTC
>-|TRBJ2-3|TRBV18|-
CASSLAGTDTQYF
TGTGCCAGCTCACTAGCGGGCACAGATACGCAGTATTTT
>-|TRBJ1-6|TRBV30|TRBD1
CAWLPRGFRPNSPLHF
TGTGCCTGGTTACCCAGGGGGTTCAGGCCCAATTCACCCCTCCACTTT
>once|TRBJ2-7|TRBV18|-
CASSSDSSYEQYF
TGTGCCAGCTCGTCCGATAGCTCCTACGAGCAGTACTTC
>-|TRBJ1-2|TRBV9|TRBD1
CASSASPGQSNGYTF
TGTGCCAGCAGCGCTTCGCCGGGACAGAGTAATGGCTACACCTTC
>-|TRBJ1-2|TRBV4-1|TRBD1
CASSQGQGANYGYTF
TGCGCCAGCAGCCAAGGACAGGGGGCTAACTATGGCTACACCTTC
>-|TRBJ1-2|TRBV6-6|-
CASRLRDGVNYGYTF
TGTGCCAGCAGACTCAGGGACGGAGTTAACTATGGCTACACCTTC
>once|TRBJ2-3|TRBV28|-
CASSSYGVAMKTDTQYF
TGTGCCAGCAGTTCCTATGGAGTGGCGATGAAGACAGATACGCAGTATTTT
>-|TRBJ1-3|TRBV6-5|-
CAGGGQVSGNTIYF
TGTGCCGGGGGGGGACAAGTCTCTGGAAACACCATATATTTT
>-|TRBJ2-7|TRBV28|TRBD1
CASTPKDRPYEQYF
TGTGCCAGCACCCCTAAGGACAGGCCCTACGAGCAGTACTTC
>-|TRBJ2-1|TRBV5-1|TRBD2
CASSLSPAGLAGAYNEQFF
TGCGCCAGCAGCTTGTCCCCGGCTGGACTAGCGGGAGCCTACAATGAGCAGTTCTTC
>-|TRBJ2-1|TRBV6-5|TRBD1
CASSWKGQLPYNEQFF
TGTGCCAGCAGTTGGAAGGGACAGCTACCATACAATGAGCAGTTCTTC
>-|TRBJ2-5|TRBV5-1|-
CASSLGGLQETQYF
TGCGCCAGCAGCTTGGGGGGTCTCCAAGAGACCCAGTACTTC
>-|TRBJ2-7|TRBV7-2|-
CASTRHLAYEQYF
TGTGCCAGCACTAGGCACCTAGCCTACGAGCAGTACTTC
>-|TRBJ2-1|TRBV7-7|-
CASSRGGFNEQFF
TGTGCTAGCAGCCGCGGAGGTTTCAATGAGCAGTTCTTC
>-|TRBJ2-5|TRBV6-6|-
CASHGAETQYF
TGTGCCAGCCATGGGGCGGAGACCCAGTACTTC